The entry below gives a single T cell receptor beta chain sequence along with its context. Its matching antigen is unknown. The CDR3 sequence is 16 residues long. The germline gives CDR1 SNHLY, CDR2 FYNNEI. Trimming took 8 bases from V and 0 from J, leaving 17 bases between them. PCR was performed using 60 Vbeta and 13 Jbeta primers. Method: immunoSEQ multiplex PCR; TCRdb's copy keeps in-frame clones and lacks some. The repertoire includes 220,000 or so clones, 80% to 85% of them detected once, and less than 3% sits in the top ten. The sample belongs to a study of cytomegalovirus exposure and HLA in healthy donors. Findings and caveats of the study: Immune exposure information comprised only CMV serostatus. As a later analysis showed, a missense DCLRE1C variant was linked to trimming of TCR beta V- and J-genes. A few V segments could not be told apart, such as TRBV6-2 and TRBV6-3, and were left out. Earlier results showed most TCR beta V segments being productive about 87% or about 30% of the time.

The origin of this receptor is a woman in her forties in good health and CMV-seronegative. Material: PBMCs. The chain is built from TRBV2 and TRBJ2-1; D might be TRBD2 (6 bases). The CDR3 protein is CASGSAGPSSYNEQFF. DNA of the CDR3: TGTGCCAGCGGCTCGGCGGGACCAAGCTCCTACAATGAGCAGTTCTTC.